These 18 T cell receptor beta chains originate from one sample sequenced in a study of blood T cell repertoires in COVID-19. TCRdb keeps only in-frame clones here, not all; method: immunoSEQ multiplex PCR. The sample includes some 150,000 clones, roughly 80% seen only once; the top ten take 4.4%. Sequencing was done on a sample of PBMCs or T cells enriched from blood (not recorded which). These receptors were obtained from a woman in her forties or fifties who had recovered from COVID-19.

V is TRBV6-5 and J is TRBJ1-2; 7 nucleotides match TRBD1. This CDR3 comprises 15 residues. Germline trimming cut 6 bases from V and 2 bases from J; bases unmatched to any gene: 9. CDR1 is MNHEY and CDR2 is SVGAGI in the germline V gene. CDR3 in DNA: TGTGCCAGCAGCTTTGGTGGGACAGCAAACTATGGCTACACCTTC. Residues: CASSFGGTANYGYTF.

This rearrangement joins TRBV19 to TRBJ1-1, with D possibly matching TRBD1 (6 bases). The CDR3 spans 14 residues. The germline gives CDR1 LNHDA, CDR2 SQIVND (reference sequence). The V end lost 6 bases, the J end lost 1 base, and 12 bases lay between the germline ends. The CDR3 DNA reads as TGTGCCAGTAGCCTAGGGGGGGGGAACACTGAAGCTTTCTTT. The encoded protein is CASSLGGGNTEAFF.

The rearrangement links TRBV5-8 to TRBJ2-3, with D possibly matching TRBD2 (5 bases). The CDR3 is made up of 15 amino acids. Trimming left V 4 bases short and J 2 bases short, with 14 bases between. The germline V gene has CDR1 SGHTS and CDR2 YDEGEE. Here the CDR3 reads CASSPKRVSTDTQYF. The CDR3 DNA reads TGTGCCAGCAGCCCTAAGAGGGTGTCCACAGATACGCAGTATTTT.

V gene TRBV12-3 or TRBV12-4 combines with J gene TRBJ2-5; D gene ambiguous. This CDR3 has 13 residues. Deletions cut 5 bases from V and 1 base from J, with 8 bases between. The CDR3 coding sequence is TGTGCCAGCAGTCAGGATTTCCAAGAGACCCAGTACTTC. It is translated as CASSQDFQETQYF.

The chain employs TRBV5-5 and TRBJ2-7, with D possibly TRBD2 on 5 matching bases. Per germline, CDR1 SGHKS and CDR2 YYEKEE (reference sequence). The germline V and J ends were trimmed by 4 bases and 3 bases, with 14 bases remaining between them. This CDR3 comprises 14 residues. CDR3: CASSLRGNRYEQYV. CDR3 coding DNA: TGTGCCAGCAGCCTGAGAGGGAACCGCTACGAGCAGTACGTC.

This clone was detected once. The V call is TRBV6-5, the J call TRBJ2-5; no clear D. V was clipped by 9 bases and J by 2 bases, with 10 bases between them. Germline CDR1 reads MNHEY; CDR2 reads SVGAGI. This CDR3 contains 12 residues. The CDR3 DNA reads as TGTGCCAGTGCCGCTAGTCAAGAGACCCAGTACTTC. It encodes CASAASQETQYF.

The V and J genes are TRBV12-5 and TRBJ1-1, with D possibly being TRBD1 (5 bases). CDR3 length: 14 residues. The V gene lost 7 bases and the J gene lost 3 bases, with 15 bases spanning the gap. Per the germline V gene, CDR1 is LGHNT and CDR2 is FRNRAP. DNA of the CDR3: TGTGCTAGTGCCTCGATTCCGGGGGACACTGAAGCTTTCTTT. It is translated as CASASIPGDTEAFF.

The rearrangement links TRBV11-2 to TRBJ2-1, with D uncertain. Trimming cost V 6 bases and J 4 bases, with 16 bases left between them. The CDR3 spans 15 residues. Germline V gives CDR1 SGHAT, CDR2 FQNNGV. CDR3 loop: CASSPSRARYNEQFF. CDR3 bases: TGTGCCAGCAGTCCTTCACGAGCGAGATACAATGAGCAGTTCTTC.

The chain carries TRBV11-3 and TRBJ2-3; 8 bases are shared with TRBD2. The CDR3 runs to 17 residues. Germline V gene data show CDR1 as SGHNT and CDR2 as YENEEA. The V gene end was trimmed by 0 bases and the J gene end by 3 bases; junction bases not matched to a gene: 8. The CDR3 DNA follows: TGTGCCAGCAGCTTAGATTCTTCCAGCGGGAGAACAGATACGCAGTATTTT. Encoded protein: CASSLDSSSGRTDTQYF.

The rearrangement joins TRBV6-5 to TRBJ2-7; D is ambiguous. The CDR3 runs to 12 residues. V was clipped by 4 bases and J by 6 bases, with 10 bases between them. The germline V gene encodes CDR1 MNHEY and CDR2 SVGAGI. CDR3 DNA sequence: TGTGCCAGCAGTTTAGATTCCCCCGAGCAGTACGTC. Translated: CASSLDSPEQYV.

The chain is built from TRBV6-2 or TRBV6-3 and TRBJ1-2, with TRBD1 as a possible D gene (5 bases). CDR1 and CDR2 (germline): MNHEY, SVGEGT. This CDR3 contains 13 residues. V lost 6 bases to trimming and J lost 4 bases, with 12 bases between them. The CDR3 is CASSPRQSYGYTF. The CDR3 coding sequence is TGTGCCAGCAGCCCAAGACAGTCCTATGGCTACACCTTC.

This chain joins TRBV7-2 and TRBJ2-1; D perhaps matches TRBD2 (7 bases). The length of the CDR3 is 16 residues. The V end was cut by 0 bases, the J end by 10 bases, with 19 bases between. The germline V gene encodes CDR1 SGHTA and CDR2 FQGNSA. As DNA, the CDR3 is TGTGCCAGCAGCTTAGCAGGGGCGGGGGCCCCGGGGGAGCAGTTCTTC. This translates into CASSLAGAGAPGEQFF.

This chain links TRBV5-6 with TRBJ1-4; no firm D call. CDR1 and CDR2 from the germline V gene are SGHDT and YYEEEE. The CDR3 loop spans 16 amino acids. Trimming took off 4 bases at V and 0 bases at J, with 13 bases between the two ends. The CDR3 loop is CASSLGSGTTNEKLFF. CDR3 nucleotides: TGTGCCAGCAGCCTGGGGAGCGGGACAACTAATGAAAAACTGTTTTTT.

The table lists this clone with a few counts. The chain has TRBV12-3 or TRBV12-4 and TRBJ2-2; D is perhaps TRBD1 (6 bases). This CDR3 is 13 amino acids long. Trimming cost V 11 bases and J 4 bases, with 14 bases left between them. The chain's CDR3 is CAFTTGSTGELFF. The CDR3 DNA reads TGTGCCTTTACGACAGGTTCCACCGGGGAGCTGTTTTTT.

Comment on this clone: This may arise from a read error, as a much more abundant clone is one base away. This rearrangement joins TRBV5-6 to TRBJ1-2; 9 nucleotides match TRBD1. There are 13 residues in the CDR3. Germline CDR1 and CDR2: SGHDT and YYEEEE. The J segment lost 6 bases and the V segment lost 0 bases, leaving 0 bases of the junction unmatched. The CDR3 nucleotides read TGTGCCAGCAGCTTGGGGACAGGGGATGGCTACACCTTC. Its protein is CASSLGTGDGYTF.

The rearrangement uses TRBV19 and TRBJ1-2, with a tentative D call TRBD1 (6 bases). V lost 1 base, J lost 8 bases, and 23 bases lay in between. Germline CDR1 LNHDA, CDR2 SQIVND (reference sequence). The CDR3 is 17 amino acids. Written as DNA, the CDR3 is TGTGCCAGTAGTATAGCCGCAGAAACCTCCGGCAGGGGCGGCTACACCTTC. Protein: CASSIAAETSGRGGYTF.

Comments on this clone: Other DNA sequences from this sample encode an identical CDR3 as well. The chain recombines TRBV2 with TRBJ1-2; D not certain. This CDR3 has 13 amino acids. Germline V lookup: CDR1 SNHLY, CDR2 FYNNEI. V lost 0 bases and J lost 4, with 6 bases in between. The DNA of the CDR3 is TGTGCCAGCAGTGAAGCGCGGGCCTATGGCTACACCTTC. It encodes CASSEARAYGYTF.

The V call is TRBV5-1, the J call TRBJ2-2, with a tentative D call TRBD2 (5 bases). The CDR3 covers 15 residues. Germline V gene sequence: CDR1 SGHRS, CDR2 YFSETQ. V was shortened by 0 bases and J by 1 base, with 7 bases between the two germline ends. The CDR3 spells CASSLAGVNTGELFF. The CDR3 region has the DNA TGCGCCAGCAGCTTGGCCGGGGTGAACACCGGGGAGCTGTTTTTT.